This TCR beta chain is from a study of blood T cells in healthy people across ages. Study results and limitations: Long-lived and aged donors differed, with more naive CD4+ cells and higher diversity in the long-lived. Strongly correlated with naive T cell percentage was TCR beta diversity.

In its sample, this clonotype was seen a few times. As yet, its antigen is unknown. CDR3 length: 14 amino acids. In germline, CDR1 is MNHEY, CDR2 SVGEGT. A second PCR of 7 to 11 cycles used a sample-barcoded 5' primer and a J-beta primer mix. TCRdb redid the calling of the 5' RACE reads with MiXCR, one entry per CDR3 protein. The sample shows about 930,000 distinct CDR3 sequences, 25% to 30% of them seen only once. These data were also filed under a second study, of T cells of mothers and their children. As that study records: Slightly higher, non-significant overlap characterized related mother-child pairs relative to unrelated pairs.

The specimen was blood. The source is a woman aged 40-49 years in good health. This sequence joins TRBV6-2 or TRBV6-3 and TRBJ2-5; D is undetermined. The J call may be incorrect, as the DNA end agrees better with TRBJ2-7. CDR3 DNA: TGTGCCAGCAGTTACGGAGTAGGACGCTCCGAGCAGTACTTC. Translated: CASSYGVGRSEQYF.